The 5 T cell receptor beta chains below all came from one sample that was sequenced in a study of T cells after yellow fever vaccination (dated by TCRdb to between 2019 and 2020). The library was produced with 5' RACE. The sequencer listed for this sample is Illumina HiSeq 2500. TCRdb itself trimmed the public reads at Q25 with fastp, ran MiXCR and retained productive beta chains. Duplicate CDR3 protein sequences are folded into a single record with the most common DNA and genes. The sample profile shows 200,000 to 300,000 distinct CDR3 sequences; 5.5% to 8.5% of them were found once. The biggest ten clones account for around 1.1% of the sample. The meaning of the sample's treatment or condition label: live attenuated yellow fever vaccine strain. The sample was CD4+ T cells sorted from PBMCs, taken on the day of the yellow fever booster vaccination. These receptors originate from a man aged 25 to 40 who received the YFV17D yellow fever vaccine.

This clonotype was observed many times. The chain links TRBV5-1 to TRBJ2-7; no definite D call. V was shortened by 4 bases and J by 4 bases, with 12 bases between the two germline ends. This CDR3 region has 13 residues. Germline V lookup: CDR1 SGHRS, CDR2 YFSETQ. Written as DNA, the CDR3 is TGCGCCAGCAGCCCCTACAACAGTTACGAGCAGTACTTC. Amino acid sequence: CASSPYNSYEQYF.

This clonotype was seen more than once but under ten times. This chain joins TRBV5-6 and TRBJ2-2; maybe TRBD2 (5 bases). Germline values: CDR1 SGHDT, CDR2 YYEEEE. With 0 bases removed from V and 7 bases from J, the gap between germline ends came to 13 bases. The CDR3 runs 15 residues. The DNA for the CDR3 is TGTGCCAGCAGCTTGGGGGGAGTCCTGAGCGGGGAGCTGTTTTTT. It yields the protein CASSLGGVLSGELFF.

This clonotype was detected ten times or more. The chain links TRBV12-3 or TRBV12-4 to TRBJ2-3, with D hard to call. The CDR3 consists of 14 residues. With 1 base removed from V and 2 bases from J, the gap between germline ends came to 7 bases. The CDR3, as DNA: TGTGCCAGCAGTTTAGGCCCCCCCACAGATACGCAGTATTTT. Translated: CASSLGPPTDTQYF.

This chain links TRBV9 with TRBJ2-7; the D gene is possibly TRBD2 (6 bases). The V gene's germline CDR1 is SGDLS and CDR2 YYNGEE. V gave up 0 bases and J gave up 5 bases, with 15 bases separating them. This CDR3 is built from 15 residues. CDR3 nucleotides: TGTGCCAGCAGCGTAGATCCCGGAGGGGAAAACGAGCAGTACTTC. Protein sequence: CASSVDPGGENEQYF.

This chain uses TRBV6-6 with TRBJ1-1; D remains ambiguous. Germline loops: CDR1 MNHNY, CDR2 SVGAGI (reference sequence). This CDR3 is 13 amino acids long. V lost 0 bases to trimming and J lost 6 bases, with 8 bases between them. The CDR3 region has the DNA TGTGCCAGCAGTTACTCCGTCAGGTCTGAAGCTTTCTTT. Residues: CASSYSVRSEAFF.